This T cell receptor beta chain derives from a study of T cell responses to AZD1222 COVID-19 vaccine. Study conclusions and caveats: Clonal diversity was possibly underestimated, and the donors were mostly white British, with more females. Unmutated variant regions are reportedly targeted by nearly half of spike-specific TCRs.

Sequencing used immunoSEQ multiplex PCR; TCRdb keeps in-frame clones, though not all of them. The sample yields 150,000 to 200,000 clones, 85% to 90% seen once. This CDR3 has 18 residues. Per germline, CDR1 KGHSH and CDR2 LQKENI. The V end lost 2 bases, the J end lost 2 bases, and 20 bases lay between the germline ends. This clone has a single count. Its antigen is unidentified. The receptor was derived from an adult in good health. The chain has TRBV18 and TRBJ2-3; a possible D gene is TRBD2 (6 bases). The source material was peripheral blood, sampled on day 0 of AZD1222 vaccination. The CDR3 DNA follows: TGTGCCAGCTCACCAAAGGGAGTCGCGGGAAGCGACACAGATACGCAGTATTTT. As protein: CASSPKGVAGSDTDTQYF.